This T cell receptor beta chain was retrieved from a study of OX40 agonist ivuxolimab in advanced cancers. Study-level results: The specificity for antigen of the expanded peripheral T cells was not determined.

The CDR3 covers 16 residues. Germline assignment: CDR1 MDHEN and CDR2 SYDVKM. V gave up 6 bases and J gave up 6 bases; unmatched junction bases: 8. Only in-frame clones appear in the TCRdb table, and some are missing; sequencing was by immunoSEQ multiplex PCR. In the table there are 65,000 to 95,000 clones, around 92% of which are singletons. Concerning this clone: What it binds is unknown.

This sample comprised CD4+ or CD8+ T cells sorted from blood, obtained in a trial of the OX40 agonist ivuxolimab. This chain joins TRBV28 and TRBJ2-2; 12 positions match TRBD2. The receptor's source is an adult with an advanced solid tumor such as melanoma, head and neck, liver or kidney cancer. The CDR3 loop is CASSSPSGRAPGELFF. In DNA, the CDR3 is TGTGCCAGCAGCTCCCCTAGCGGGAGGGCCCCCGGGGAGCTGTTTTTT.